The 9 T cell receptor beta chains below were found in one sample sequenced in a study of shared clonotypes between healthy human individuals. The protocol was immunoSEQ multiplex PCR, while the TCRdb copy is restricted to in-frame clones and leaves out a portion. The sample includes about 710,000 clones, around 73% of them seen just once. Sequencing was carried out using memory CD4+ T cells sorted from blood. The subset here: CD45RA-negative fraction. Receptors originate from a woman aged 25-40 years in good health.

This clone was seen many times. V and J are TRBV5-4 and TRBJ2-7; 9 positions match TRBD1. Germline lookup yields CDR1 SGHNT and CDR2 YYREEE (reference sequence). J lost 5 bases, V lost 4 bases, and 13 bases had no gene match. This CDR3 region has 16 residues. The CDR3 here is CASSLTTGGSIDEQYF. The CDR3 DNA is TGTGCCAGCAGCCTCACGACAGGGGGATCCATTGACGAGCAGTACTTC.

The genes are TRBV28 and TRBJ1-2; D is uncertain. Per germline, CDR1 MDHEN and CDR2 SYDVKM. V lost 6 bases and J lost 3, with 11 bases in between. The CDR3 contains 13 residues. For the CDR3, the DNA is TGTGCCAGCAGCCCGGCTAGCGACTATGGCTACACCTTC. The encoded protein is CASSPASDYGYTF.

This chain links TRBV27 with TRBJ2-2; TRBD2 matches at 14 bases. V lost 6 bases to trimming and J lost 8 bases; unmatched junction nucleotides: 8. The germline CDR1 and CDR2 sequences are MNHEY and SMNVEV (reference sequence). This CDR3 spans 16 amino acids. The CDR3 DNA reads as TGTGCCAGCAGGTGGGGACTAGCGGGAGAGGGTGGGGAGCTGTTTTTT. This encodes CASRWGLAGEGGELFF.

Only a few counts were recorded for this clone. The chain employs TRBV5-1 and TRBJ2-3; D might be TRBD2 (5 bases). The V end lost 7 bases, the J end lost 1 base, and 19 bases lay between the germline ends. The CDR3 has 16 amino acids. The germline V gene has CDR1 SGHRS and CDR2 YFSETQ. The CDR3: CASALGVRSGTDTQYF. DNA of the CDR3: TGCGCCAGCGCCCTCGGGGTGAGGTCCGGCACAGATACGCAGTATTTT.

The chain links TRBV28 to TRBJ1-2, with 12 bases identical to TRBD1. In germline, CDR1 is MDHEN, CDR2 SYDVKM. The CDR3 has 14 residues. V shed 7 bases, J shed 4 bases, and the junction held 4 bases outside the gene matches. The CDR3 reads CASIRGQGAYGYTF. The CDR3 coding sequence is TGTGCCAGCATCCGGGGACAGGGGGCCTATGGCTACACCTTC.

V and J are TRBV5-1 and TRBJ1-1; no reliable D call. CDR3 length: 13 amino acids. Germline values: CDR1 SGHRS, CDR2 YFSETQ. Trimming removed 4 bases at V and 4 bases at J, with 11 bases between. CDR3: CASSPPSRTEAFF. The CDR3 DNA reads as TGCGCCAGCAGCCCCCCTTCGCGCACTGAAGCTTTCTTT.

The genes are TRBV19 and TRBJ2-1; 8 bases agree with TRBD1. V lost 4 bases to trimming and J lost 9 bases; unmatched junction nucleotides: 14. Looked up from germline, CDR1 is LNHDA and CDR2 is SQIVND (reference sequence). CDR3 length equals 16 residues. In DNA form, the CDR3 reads TGTGCCAGTAGTAGAATACCGGGACAGGCCGTGCTTGAGCAGTTCTTC. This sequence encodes CASSRIPGQAVLEQFF.

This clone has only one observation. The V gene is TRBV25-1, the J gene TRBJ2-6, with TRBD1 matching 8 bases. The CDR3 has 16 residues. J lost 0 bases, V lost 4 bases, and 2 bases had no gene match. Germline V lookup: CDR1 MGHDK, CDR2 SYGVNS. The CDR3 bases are TGTGCCAGCAGTGCGACAGGGGCCTCTGGGGCCAACGTCCTGACTTTC. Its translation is CASSATGASGANVLTF.

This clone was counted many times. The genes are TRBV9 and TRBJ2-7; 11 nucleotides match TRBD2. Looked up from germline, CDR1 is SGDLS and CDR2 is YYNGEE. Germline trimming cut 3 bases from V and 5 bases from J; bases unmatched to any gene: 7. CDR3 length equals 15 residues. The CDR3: CASSASSGRFDEQYF. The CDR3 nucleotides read TGTGCCAGCAGCGCATCTAGCGGGAGGTTCGACGAGCAGTACTTC.